This TCR beta chain was obtained from a study of control samples from healthy donors and cancer patients. CDR1 LNHDA and CDR2 SQIVND come from the germline V gene (reference sequence). This CDR3 comprises 17 residues. Trimming cost V 0 bases and J 0 bases, with 14 bases left between them. Clones were read by immunoSEQ multiplex PCR, and TCRdb kept only the in-frame ones, dropping some. The sample has around 130,000 clones; 70% to 90% are singletons. This clonotype was sampled from a man aged 45 to 65 in good health. Sequencing was done on a sample of blood. This chain joins TRBV19 and TRBJ2-5, with TRBD1 as a possible D gene (6 bases). This chain's CDR3 is CASSIDPQGYDQETQYF. The CDR3 nucleotides read TGTGCCAGTAGTATAGATCCACAGGGTTACGACCAAGAGACCCAGTACTTC.